The 31 T cell receptor beta chains in this list originate from one sample, sequenced in a study of T cell clonotyping in hematopoietic cell transplantation. Repertoires were generated with immunoSEQ multiplex PCR, while TCRdb's copy carries only in-frame clones and drops some. The data hold 5,500 to 6,500 clones, with around nine tenths observed a single time. Sequenced material: peripheral blood mononuclear cells, taken 100 days after allogeneic stem cell transplant. These receptors all stem from a female patient in her fifties or sixties who had an allogeneic stem cell transplant from an unrelated donor, so T cells may come from the graft donor. Some clones in this sample may be carry-over from other donors' samples.

The V gene is TRBV6-1, the J gene TRBJ1-5; a weak D match, TRBD1 (5 bases). The CDR3 sequence is 15 residues long. The germline CDR1 and CDR2 sequences are MNHNS and SASEGT. Deletions cut 2 bases from V and 2 bases from J, with 10 bases between. This CDR3 is CASSEQGLGNQPQHF. The CDR3 DNA reads TGTGCCAGCAGTGAACAGGGTTTGGGCAATCAGCCCCAGCATTTT.

The chain joins TRBV5-4 to TRBJ2-3; 11 bases align to TRBD2. V shed 6 bases and J 8 bases; nucleotides not matched to a gene: 11. The length of the CDR3 is 15 residues. The germline gives CDR1 SGHNT, CDR2 YYREEE (reference sequence). Written as DNA, the CDR3 is TGTGCCAGCACCGTAGCGGGGGGGCAGGGAGGTACGCAGTATTTT. Amino acids: CASTVAGGQGGTQYF.

This chain uses TRBV6-4 with TRBJ2-5; 13 bases agree with TRBD2. CDR3 length: 16 residues. Per the germline V gene, CDR1 is MRHNA and CDR2 is SNTAGT. V lost 5 bases and J lost 5; bases outside the gene matches: 8. The CDR3 spells CASSTSGRAGSETQYF. As DNA, the CDR3 is TGTGCCAGCAGTACTAGCGGGAGGGCAGGATCGGAGACCCAGTACTTC.

CDR3: CASSLEEQGRDYGYTF. The CDR3 DNA follows: TGCGCCAGCAGCTTGGAGGAACAGGGCCGGGACTATGGCTACACCTTC. The V call is TRBV5-1, the J call TRBJ1-2; D perhaps matches TRBD1 (6 bases). Germline CDR1 reads SGHRS; CDR2 reads YFSETQ. V lost 0 bases and J 3 bases, leaving 15 bases between the germline ends. This CDR3 is built from 16 residues.

The chain has TRBV30 and TRBJ2-7; D ambiguous. CDR3 length: 12 residues. CDR1 and CDR2 from the germline V gene are GTSNPN and SVGIG (reference sequence). V lost 2 bases and J 4 bases, leaving 9 bases between the germline ends. Here the CDR3 reads CAWSPTAYEQYF. CDR3 bases: TGTGCCTGGAGTCCCACTGCTTACGAGCAGTACTTC.

The genes are TRBV19 and TRBJ1-5; a possible D gene is TRBD1 (5 bases). Germline-derived CDR1 and CDR2 are LNHDA and SQIVND (reference sequence). V was shortened by 8 bases and J by 2 bases, with 19 bases between the two germline ends. The CDR3 extends over 16 amino acids. The CDR3 protein is CASRAGWADGNQPQHF. The CDR3, as DNA: TGTGCCAGTCGCGCAGGGTGGGCTGATGGCAATCAGCCCCAGCATTTT.

This chain links TRBV18 with TRBJ1-5; D remains unclear. Trimming took 2 bases from V and 5 from J, leaving 7 bases between them. This CDR3 has 13 amino acids. The germline CDR1 and CDR2 sequences are KGHSH and LQKENI. CDR3 loop: CASSPSEDQPQHF. The CDR3 DNA sequence: TGTGCCAGCTCACCATCAGAAGATCAGCCCCAGCATTTT.

The chain uses TRBV30 and TRBJ1-5; D is undetermined. Germline assignment: CDR1 GTSNPN and CDR2 SVGIG (reference sequence). This CDR3 contains 13 residues. V was trimmed by 2 bases and J by 6 bases, leaving 11 bases between them. CDR3 in amino acids: CAWSREEGQPQHF. CDR3 in DNA: TGTGCCTGGAGTCGAGAGGAGGGTCAGCCCCAGCATTTT.

This chain joins TRBV6-5 and TRBJ1-1; D gene uncertain. V shed 6 bases and J shed 7 bases, with 12 bases lying between them. The CDR3 loop spans 12 amino acids. Germline loops: CDR1 MNHEY, CDR2 SVGAGI. The CDR3 is CASSRTEDEAFF. Written as DNA, the CDR3 is TGTGCCAGCAGCCGCACGGAGGATGAAGCTTTCTTT.

V usage is TRBV30 and J usage is TRBJ2-7, with TRBD2 matching over 7 bases. V gave up 2 bases and J gave up 1 base; unmatched junction bases: 5. This CDR3 comprises 14 residues. The germline CDR1 and CDR2 sequences are GTSNPN and SVGIG (reference sequence). This CDR3 is CAWSPPAGSYEQYF. CDR3 in DNA: TGTGCCTGGAGTCCCCCAGCGGGGTCCTACGAGCAGTACTTC.

DNA for the CDR3: TGTGCCAGTAGTATCAGGCGGTATAGCAATCAGCCCCAGCATTTT. Protein sequence: CASSIRRYSNQPQHF. This sequence joins TRBV19 and TRBJ1-5; no clear D. Deletions cut 3 bases from V and 0 bases from J, with 9 bases between. The CDR3 has 15 residues. CDR1 LNHDA and CDR2 SQIVND come from the germline V gene (reference sequence). Together with reference TRBV19 and TRBJ1-5, the CDR3 gives the full variable domain: DGGITQSPKYLFRKEGQNVTLSCEQNLNHDAMYWYRQDPGQGLRLIYYSQIVNDFQKGDIAEGYSVSREKKESFPLTVTSAQKNPTAFYLCASSIRRYSNQPQHFGDGTRLSIL.

The count of this clone is one. J is TRBJ1-6 and V is TRBV6-6; 7 nucleotides match TRBD1. This CDR3 region has 15 residues. Germline V gene lookup returns CDR1 MNHNY and CDR2 SVGAGI (reference sequence). V was clipped by 0 bases and J by 7 bases; unmatched bases: 3. CDR3 DNA: TGTGCCAGCAGTTACTCTGGGACAGAAAATTCACCCCTCCACTTT. This translates into CASSYSGTENSPLHF.

The chain uses TRBV27 and TRBJ2-5; D gene uncertain. With 5 bases removed from V and 2 bases from J, the gap between germline ends came to 9 bases. The CDR3 is made up of 13 amino acids. Germline CDR1 and CDR2: MNHEY and SMNVEV (reference sequence). Here the CDR3 reads CASSPWDQETQYF. CDR3 nucleotide sequence: TGTGCCAGCAGTCCCTGGGATCAAGAGACCCAGTACTTC.

V and J are TRBV12-5 and TRBJ2-2; D unclear. V was shortened by 1 base and J by 0 bases, with 15 bases between the two germline ends. The CDR3 is made up of 18 amino acids. Germline CDR1 and CDR2: LGHNT and FRNRAP. CDR3 nucleotide sequence: TGTGCTAGTGGTTTGGGATTTCCGACAAGCGCGAACACCGGGGAGCTGTTTTTT. Protein: CASGLGFPTSANTGELFF.

Only one count was recorded for this clone. The chain has TRBV7-8 and TRBJ1-2, with D uncertain. Deletions cut 1 base from V and 8 bases from J, with 14 bases between. The germline V gene encodes CDR1 SGHVS and CDR2 FQNEAQ. The CDR3 is 14 amino acids. CDR3 residues: CASSLVGRQRGYTF. The DNA of the CDR3 is TGTGCCAGCAGCTTAGTAGGCCGCCAGCGGGGCTACACCTTC.

In its sample, this clone ranks as hyperexpanded (1% or more). The genes are TRBV6-5 and TRBJ1-2, with 7 nucleotides matching TRBD1. V trimming: 5 bases; J trimming: 8 bases; junction bases outside the gene matches: 14. CDR1 is MNHEY and CDR2 is SVGAGI in the germline V gene. CDR3 length equals 15 residues. CDR3: CASSIFSDREEGYTF. CDR3 DNA sequence: TGTGCCAGCAGTATTTTCTCAGACAGGGAAGAGGGCTACACCTTC.

The chain combines TRBV9 with TRBJ1-1; D remains ambiguous. CDR1 is SGDLS, CDR2 YYNGEE, per germline. V was clipped by 4 bases and J by 1 base, with 8 bases between them. The CDR3 spans 13 residues. CDR3 nucleotide sequence: TGTGCCAGCAGCCCAGCTGGGAACACTGAAGCTTTCTTT. It yields the protein CASSPAGNTEAFF.

The V call is TRBV16, the J call TRBJ2-7; D gene uncertain. This CDR3 comprises 12 residues. V lost 2 bases to trimming and J lost 5 bases, with 7 bases between them. From germline, CDR1 is KGHSY and CDR2 FQNENV. The CDR3 reads CASSQILDEQYF. For the CDR3, the DNA is TGTGCCAGCAGCCAAATCTTAGACGAGCAGTACTTC.

J is TRBJ1-2 and V is TRBV7-9, with D perhaps TRBD1 (6 bases). Per germline, CDR1 SEHNR and CDR2 FQNEAQ (reference sequence). Trimming took 7 bases from V and 4 from J, leaving 19 bases between them. This CDR3 is 15 amino acids long. In nucleotides, the CDR3 is TGTGCCAGCATCCCTATCTGGGGGGCTGGCTATGGCTACACCTTC. Its translation: CASIPIWGAGYGYTF.

The J gene is TRBJ2-7, the V gene TRBV7-4; 10 bases are shared with TRBD1. J gave up 6 bases and V 7 bases, and 15 bases lay outside the gene matches. Germline loops: CDR1 SGHVT, CDR2 SQSDAQ. The CDR3 runs to 16 residues. The CDR3 loop reads CASTLGPGTGDLEQYF. CDR3 nucleotide sequence: TGTGCCAGCACGCTTGGCCCCGGGACAGGGGATCTCGAGCAGTACTTC.

The table lists this clone with a few counts. This sequence joins TRBV19 and TRBJ1-5; 9 bases fit TRBD1. The CDR3 is 19 amino acids. Germline-derived CDR1 and CDR2 are LNHDA and SQIVND (reference sequence). The junction had 12 bases not matched to a gene; V was cut back by 0 bases and J by 3 bases. The CDR3 is CASSIDGQGFGFDNQPQHF. CDR3 coding DNA: TGTGCCAGTAGTATAGACGGACAGGGGTTTGGGTTTGACAATCAGCCCCAGCATTTT.

The genes are TRBV5-6 and TRBJ1-5; D is unclear. The V gene lost 0 bases and the J gene lost 6 bases, with 13 bases spanning the gap. CDR3 size: 15 residues. Per the germline V gene, CDR1 is SGHDT and CDR2 is YYEEEE. CDR3 nucleotide sequence: TGTGCCAGCAGCTTGGGGTCCAGCCGATCTCAGCCCCAGCATTTT. It translates to CASSLGSSRSQPQHF.

The V and J genes are TRBV2 and TRBJ2-7; 7 bases fit TRBD1. This CDR3 has 14 residues. V gave up 6 bases and J gave up 3 bases; unmatched junction bases: 8. Germline V gene lookup returns CDR1 SNHLY and CDR2 FYNNEI. The CDR3 reads CASRTTGKGYEQYF. As DNA, the CDR3 is TGTGCCAGCAGGACGACAGGGAAGGGCTACGAGCAGTACTTC.

The V gene is TRBV2, the J gene TRBJ1-4, with 7 bases aligning to TRBD1. Germline CDR1 SNHLY, CDR2 FYNNEI. Unmatched junction bases numbered 9, after V lost 5 bases and J lost 6 bases. This CDR3 spans 15 amino acids. CDR3 in amino acids: CASSRRQGKDEKLFF. The DNA of the CDR3 is TGTGCCAGCAGTCGGCGACAGGGCAAGGATGAAAAACTGTTTTTT.

The V and J genes are TRBV4-1 and TRBJ1-2; D is perhaps TRBD1 (5 bases). The CDR3 has 15 residues. The V gene lost 0 bases and the J gene lost 4 bases, with 12 bases spanning the gap. Germline loops: CDR1 MGHRA, CDR2 YSYEKL. This CDR3 is CASSQDRGQSYGYTF. DNA of the CDR3: TGCGCCAGCAGCCAAGATAGGGGCCAGTCCTATGGCTACACCTTC.

The genes are TRBV14 and TRBJ1-2; D is ambiguous. The CDR3 runs 13 residues. The germline CDR1 and CDR2 sequences are SGHDN and FVKESK. V was cut by 1 base and J by 2 bases, with 5 bases left in between. CDR3 DNA sequence: TGTGCCAGCAGCCAAGCTCGGAACTATGGCTACACCTTC. Translation gives CASSQARNYGYTF.

The chain combines TRBV5-1 with TRBJ2-7, with D possibly matching TRBD1 (6 bases). Trimming stripped 0 bases from V and 0 bases from J, with 10 bases between. This CDR3 region has 15 residues. Germline CDR1 and CDR2: SGHRS and YFSETQ. The CDR3 sequence: CASSLGDTSSYEQYF. The CDR3 coding sequence is TGCGCCAGCAGCTTGGGGGACACGAGCTCCTACGAGCAGTACTTC.

The chain couples TRBV29-1 to TRBJ2-2; no reliable D call. V dropped 5 bases and J dropped 1 base, with 8 bases sitting between them. This CDR3 is built from 13 residues. Germline V gene data show CDR1 as SQVTM and CDR2 as ANQGSEA. The CDR3 is CSVTYRNTGELFF. The DNA for the CDR3 is TGCAGCGTTACTTACAGGAACACCGGGGAGCTGTTTTTT.

The chain joins TRBV12-5 to TRBJ1-5; D remains ambiguous. Per germline, CDR1 LGHNT and CDR2 FRNRAP. V lost 5 bases and J lost 0, with 8 bases in between. The CDR3 is 14 amino acids. The CDR3 DNA sequence: TGTGCTAGTGGTACTGGAAGTAGCAATCAGCCCCAGCATTTT. Translating gives CASGTGSSNQPQHF. The full variable domain, its missing parts supplied by reference TRBV12-5 and TRBJ1-5, is DARVTQTPRHKVTEMGQEVTMRCQPILGHNTVFWYRQTMMQGLELLAYFRNRAPLDDSGMPKDRFSAEMPDATLATLKIQPSEPRDSAVYFCASGTGSSNQPQHFGDGTRLSIL.

V usage is TRBV6-1 and J usage is TRBJ2-2; possible D gene TRBD1, 5 bases. Germline loops: CDR1 MNHNS, CDR2 SASEGT. The CDR3 has 14 residues. V lost 0 bases to trimming and J lost 3 bases, with 5 bases between them. The CDR3 protein is CASSEAGDTGELFF. CDR3 in DNA: TGTGCCAGCAGTGAAGCAGGGGACACCGGGGAGCTGTTTTTT.

CDR3 region: CAWRSYAGRSGANVLTF. Written as DNA, the CDR3 is TGTGCCTGGAGAAGCTATGCAGGGCGGTCTGGGGCCAACGTCCTGACTTTC. The chain employs TRBV30 and TRBJ2-6; D is possibly TRBD1 (5 bases). Looked up from germline, CDR1 is GTSNPN and CDR2 is SVGIG (reference sequence). Trimming cost V 3 bases and J 1 base, with 16 bases left between them. The CDR3 spans 17 residues.